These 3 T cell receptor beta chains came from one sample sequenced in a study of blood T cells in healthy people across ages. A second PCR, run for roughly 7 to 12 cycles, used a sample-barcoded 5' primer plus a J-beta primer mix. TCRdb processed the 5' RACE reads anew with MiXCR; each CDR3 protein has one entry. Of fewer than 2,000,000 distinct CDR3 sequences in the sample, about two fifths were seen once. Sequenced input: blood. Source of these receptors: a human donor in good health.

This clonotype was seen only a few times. The CDR3 DNA follows: TGTGCCATCAGTCCTGCCCAGAGAGCCTACGAGCAGTACTTC. It codes for CAISPAQRAYEQYF. The V and J genes are TRBV10-3 and TRBJ2-7; no clear D gene. Germline V lookup: CDR1 ENHRY, CDR2 SYGVKD. V was cut by 5 bases and J by 2 bases, with 13 bases left in between. The CDR3 is made up of 14 amino acids.

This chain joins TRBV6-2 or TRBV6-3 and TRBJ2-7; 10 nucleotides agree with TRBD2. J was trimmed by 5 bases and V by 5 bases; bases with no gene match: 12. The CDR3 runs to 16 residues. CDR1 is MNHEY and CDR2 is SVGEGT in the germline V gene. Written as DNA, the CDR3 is TGTGCCAGCAGTGGGTCTAGCGGGGGTCTATGGGACGAGCAGTACTTC. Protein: CASSGSSGGLWDEQYF.

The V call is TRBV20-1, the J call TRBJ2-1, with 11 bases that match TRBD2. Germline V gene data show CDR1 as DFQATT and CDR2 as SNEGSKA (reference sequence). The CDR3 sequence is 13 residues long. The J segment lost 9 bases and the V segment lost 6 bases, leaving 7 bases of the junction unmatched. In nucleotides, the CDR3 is TGCAGTGCCCGACGAGGGACTAGCGGTGAGCAGTTCTTC. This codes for CSARRGTSGEQFF.